This T cell receptor (beta chain) was captured in a study of patients and donors after allogeneic stem cell transplantation. This clonotype has more than one count but fewer than ten. The trim removed 2 bases at V and 7 bases at J, leaving 16 bases unmatched. Germline V gives CDR1 SGDLS, CDR2 YYNGEE. The CDR3 spans 19 residues. TCRdb analysed the RT-PCR reads with MiXCR anew, one entry per CDR3 protein. Of some 880,000 distinct CDR3 sequences listed, 18% are singletons. J is TRBJ2-1 and V is TRBV9; 12 nucleotides agree with TRBD2. Specimen: blood, either unsorted or a sorted T cell fraction (not recorded which). The sequence derives from a human donor who was either an allogeneic HSCT recipient or a stem cell or donor lymphocyte infusion donor (not recorded which). It is not recorded whose cells these are; they may come from a transplant donor. The DNA of the CDR3 is TGTGCCAGCAGCGTTAATTTAGGACTAGCGGGGAGCAGGGGAAATGAGCAGTTCTTC. This codes for CASSVNLGLAGSRGNEQFF.